This TCR beta chain was captured by sequencing in a study of T cell clonotyping in hematopoietic cell transplantation. Profiling relied on immunoSEQ multiplex PCR, and the TCRdb table lists in-frame clones only, not all of them. The sample carries more than 10,000 clones, approximately 92% recorded once. About this clone itself: Its antigen remains unknown.

Study results and limitations: Pathologically expanded recipient clonotypes increased progressively from day 30 to day 180 as diversity fell. At the given depth, recipient repertoires were over 95% de novo clonotypes. Without cell sorting, CD4 versus CD8 contributions remain unresolved.

Trimming stripped 5 bases from V and 4 bases from J, with 18 bases between. This CDR3 spans 16 amino acids. Germline lookup yields CDR1 SGHVS and CDR2 FNYEAQ. The rearrangement links TRBV7-6 to TRBJ1-3; maybe TRBD1 (5 bases). The TCR was taken from a man aged 25 to 40 in good health. Some clones in this sample may be carry-over from other donors' samples. The sample comprised peripheral blood mononuclear cells. The CDR3 sequence: CASSQSGDRAGNTIYF. In DNA, the CDR3 is TGTGCCAGCAGCCAATCGGGGGATCGGGCCGGAAACACCATATATTTT.